This is a list of T cell receptor beta chains from one sample in a study of T cells after yellow fever vaccination. TCRdb itself ran the 5' RACE reads through MiXCR, one entry per CDR3 protein. The sample carries approximately 550,000 distinct CDR3 sequences, 15% to 20% recorded once. The material sequenced was PBMCs, taken 15 days after the yellow fever booster vaccination. These receptors came from a man aged 25 to 40 who received the YFV17D yellow fever vaccine. Both conserved end residues are part of each CDR3. Each record gives: CDR3 protein, J gene, D gene, CDR3 length, V gene. D genes are given only for firm matches.

CDR3aa: CSASPPPDRDDYNEQFF
j_gene: TRBJ2-1
d_gene: TRBD1
len: 17
v_gene: TRBV20-1

CDR3aa: CASSQGRGLGQKQYF
j_gene: TRBJ2-7
d_gene: -
len: 15
v_gene: TRBV3-1

CDR3aa: CASSLGERTDTQYF
j_gene: TRBJ2-3
d_gene: -
len: 14
v_gene: TRBV5-1

CDR3aa: CASSPIQDQPQHF
j_gene: TRBJ1-5
d_gene: -
len: 13
v_gene: TRBV18

CDR3aa: CASSLALAGGSYNEQFF
j_gene: TRBJ2-1
d_gene: TRBD2
len: 17
v_gene: TRBV5-1

CDR3aa: CSALGPFSTGELFF
j_gene: TRBJ2-2
d_gene: -
len: 14
v_gene: TRBV20-1

CDR3aa: CASTILAGGVDEQFF
j_gene: TRBJ2-1
d_gene: TRBD2
len: 15
v_gene: TRBV28

CDR3aa: CASSLVGVAEQFF
j_gene: TRBJ2-1
d_gene: -
len: 13
v_gene: TRBV5-1

CDR3aa: CASSHSGGTGELFF
j_gene: TRBJ2-2
d_gene: TRBD2
len: 14
v_gene: TRBV28

CDR3aa: CATSALSGYEQYF
j_gene: TRBJ2-7
d_gene: -
len: 13
v_gene: TRBV24-1

CDR3aa: CASSLYGSGYNEQFF
j_gene: TRBJ2-1
d_gene: -
len: 15
v_gene: TRBV5-1

CDR3aa: CASSLIGGDYNEQFF
j_gene: TRBJ2-1
d_gene: TRBD1
len: 15
v_gene: TRBV18

CDR3aa: CAISDETSGDNEQFF
j_gene: TRBJ2-1
d_gene: TRBD2
len: 15
v_gene: TRBV10-3

CDR3aa: CSAHRGHSNQPQHF
j_gene: TRBJ1-5
d_gene: TRBD1
len: 14
v_gene: TRBV20-1

CDR3aa: CASSMGLALETQYF
j_gene: TRBJ2-5
d_gene: TRBD2
len: 14
v_gene: TRBV5-1

CDR3aa: CAISRLAGEHTGELFF
j_gene: TRBJ2-2
d_gene: TRBD2
len: 16
v_gene: TRBV10-3

CDR3aa: CASSETQGWETQYF
j_gene: TRBJ2-5
d_gene: TRBD1
len: 14
v_gene: TRBV4-3

CDR3aa: CSAREGSEKLFF
j_gene: TRBJ1-4
d_gene: -
len: 12
v_gene: TRBV20-1

CDR3aa: CASSQVGAGGSSYNEQFF
j_gene: TRBJ2-1
d_gene: TRBD2
len: 18
v_gene: TRBV4-1

CDR3aa: CASSLTRPTDTQYF
j_gene: TRBJ2-3
d_gene: -
len: 14
v_gene: TRBV7-3

CDR3aa: CASFSGTGAGANVLTF
j_gene: TRBJ2-6
d_gene: TRBD1
len: 16
v_gene: TRBV10-2

CDR3aa: CASSPRAYGSAYSYNEQFF
j_gene: TRBJ2-1
d_gene: -
len: 19
v_gene: TRBV12-3/TRBV12-4

CDR3aa: CASREGSTSGSYEQYF
j_gene: TRBJ2-7
d_gene: TRBD2
len: 16
v_gene: TRBV5-1

CDR3aa: CASSQDYPNPTDTQYF
j_gene: TRBJ2-3
d_gene: -
len: 16
v_gene: TRBV7-2

CDR3aa: CASSQATVSNQPQHF
j_gene: TRBJ1-5
d_gene: -
len: 15
v_gene: TRBV4-2

CDR3aa: CASSLVQVTNEKLFF
j_gene: TRBJ1-4
d_gene: -
len: 15
v_gene: TRBV5-5

CDR3aa: CASSWGTSGKGEQFF
j_gene: TRBJ2-1
d_gene: TRBD2
len: 15
v_gene: TRBV5-1

CDR3aa: CASSPQDGYEQYF
j_gene: TRBJ2-7
d_gene: -
len: 13
v_gene: TRBV18

CDR3aa: CASSPEGNTYNEQFF
j_gene: TRBJ2-1
d_gene: -
len: 15
v_gene: TRBV27

CDR3aa: CASVNQGARNTGELFF
j_gene: TRBJ2-2
d_gene: TRBD1
len: 16
v_gene: TRBV28

CDR3aa: CASSSQADTEQFF
j_gene: TRBJ2-1
d_gene: -
len: 13
v_gene: TRBV7-2

CDR3aa: CAARLSLGNEQFF
j_gene: TRBJ2-1
d_gene: -
len: 13
v_gene: TRBV15

CDR3aa: CSAPGGREGDTDTQYF
j_gene: TRBJ2-3
d_gene: -
len: 16
v_gene: TRBV20-1

CDR3aa: CASSPGGQGNQPQHF
j_gene: TRBJ1-5
d_gene: -
len: 15
v_gene: TRBV7-9

CDR3aa: CASSYRETQYF
j_gene: -
d_gene: -
len: 11
v_gene: TRBV6-5

CDR3aa: CASSLRDNNEQFF
j_gene: TRBJ2-1
d_gene: -
len: 13
v_gene: TRBV7-2

CDR3aa: CASRRLHRQTQYF
j_gene: TRBJ2-5
d_gene: -
len: 13
v_gene: TRBV28